This TCR beta chain was sequenced for a study of blood T cells in healthy people across ages. The study's findings and limits: It was not possible, with unsorted PBMCs, to conclusively compare naive and antigen-experienced cells.

CDR1 MNHEY and CDR2 SMNVEV come from the germline V gene (reference sequence). V lost 3 bases to trimming and J lost 3 bases, with 8 bases between them. This CDR3 has 13 amino acids. This clonotype was picked up a small number of times. Its antigen is currently unknown. Combining a sample-barcoded 5' primer with a J-beta primer mix, a second PCR ran for about 6 to 11 cycles. TCRdb re-called the 5' RACE reads through MiXCR, storing one row per CDR3 protein. This table has some 550,000 distinct CDR3 sequences, more than 45% appearing once. The receptor comes from an elderly man in good health. Sequencing was performed on blood. The chain is built from TRBV27 and TRBJ2-5, with a weak D call TRBD2 (6 bases). The DNA of the CDR3 is TGTGCCAGCAGTTTGAGGAGGGAAGAGACCCAGTACTTC. The encoded protein is CASSLRREETQYF.